This T cell receptor beta chain originates from a study of CD8+ T cells in alopecia areata (dated by TCRdb to between 2018 and 2020). At the level of the whole study: Treated patients were enrolled in an open-label pilot trial of oral tofacitinib at 5 to 10 mg twice daily for moderate-to-severe alopecia areata. TCRbeta CDR3 regions were amplified by immunoSEQ multiplex PCR with 35 Vbeta forward and 13 Jbeta reverse primers. The study used high-throughput TCRbeta sequencing to examine T cell clonal expansion in alopecia areata, in both the C3H/HeJ mouse model and human patients. The RNA source kit depended on sample type: the PAXgene miRNA kit for fixed scalp, the miRNeasy kit for PBMCs, and the RNeasy kit for mouse skin. Scalp clonality was compared among normal scalp (n=4), patchy alopecia areata scalp (n=8), and alopecia totalis/universalis scalp (n=8). Patients on tofacitinib were biopsied at baseline and after 4 and 24 weeks of treatment, and several of the patients also had a later scalp biopsy. On the human side, TCRbeta sequencing was run on scalp tissue and on sorted CD4+ and CD8+ peripheral blood T cells from healthy controls and from alopecia areata patients with either patchy or totalis/universalis disease. Tofacitinib was administered for 6 to 18 months, and 6 months of follow-up off drug were then conducted to assess delayed response and recurrence. Study-level results and caveats: Unlike mouse skin, where gammadelta T cells dominate, normal human skin contains resident alphabeta T cells that get sequenced too, which complicates analysis of the scalp TCR repertoire. Lesional scalp, especially in alopecia totalis/universalis, showed higher clonality and more expanded CD8+ clones than normal scalp, suggesting antigenic drive. Shared TCR sequences between patients were less evident than in mice, which may be partly attributable to HLA diversity in the patient population.

The sample's time point, from its label and the paper: baseline before oral tofacitinib. Lesional scalp punch biopsies and peripheral blood were obtained from alopecia areata patients. PBMCs were isolated by density centrifugation and stained for CD3, CD4 and CD8, and CD4+ and CD8+ T cells were sorted on a FACSAria. Including the terminal cysteine and phenylalanine, the CDR3 comprises 12 residues. Just CDR3 DNA is preserved here, 36 bases in frame from base 1. V and J are truncated by 5 bases and 4 bases respectively, leaving an intervening sequence of 11 bases. The germline V gene gives CDR1 as SQVTM and CDR2 as ANQGSEA. Library creation used the immunoSEQ multiplex PCR assay. To provide template for TCR sequencing, every sample had RNA extracted and reverse transcribed into cDNA. First-strand cDNA was synthesized with SuperScript III using a 2:1 mix of oligo-dT and random hexamers. A synthetic immune receptor repertoire was used to assess amplification bias, and residual bias was removed computationally. Per the original workflow: Raw reads were preprocessed to remove errors, and CDR3 was defined according to IMGT conventions as the region from the conserved cysteine to phenylalanine. Clonality was calculated as 1 minus Shannon entropy normalized by log2 of the number of productive unique TCRs. Scalp TCRbeta sequences were cross-referenced with sorted blood CD4 and CD8 repertoires so that the CD4 or CD8 identity of scalp clones could be inferred. Imported from immuneACCESS, the table was reduced by TCRdb to in-frame sequences with V and J called. These copies leave out some clones; in studies compared against another copy, an unresolved V gene accounts for under half, and the cause of the remainder is not known. The DNA gave D and trimming, while V, J and clone size come from that table. Here the sample has some 150,000 clones; less than 65% occur a single time. The leading ten clones occupy approximately 19% of the sample.

With regard to this clone: Its antigen is still unknown. Base qualities are not provided; no much larger clone lies one nucleotide away.

The TCR comes from a human donor with alopecia areata. Sample: CD8+ T cells sorted from blood, taken at week 0. The rearranged segments are TRBV29-1 and TRBJ1-2; TRBD1 is a weak D gene call, 6 bases matching. The CDR3 loop reads CSVSGGGYGYTF. The DNA reads as follows: TGCAGCGTTTCGGGGGGCGGCTATGGCTACACCTTC.